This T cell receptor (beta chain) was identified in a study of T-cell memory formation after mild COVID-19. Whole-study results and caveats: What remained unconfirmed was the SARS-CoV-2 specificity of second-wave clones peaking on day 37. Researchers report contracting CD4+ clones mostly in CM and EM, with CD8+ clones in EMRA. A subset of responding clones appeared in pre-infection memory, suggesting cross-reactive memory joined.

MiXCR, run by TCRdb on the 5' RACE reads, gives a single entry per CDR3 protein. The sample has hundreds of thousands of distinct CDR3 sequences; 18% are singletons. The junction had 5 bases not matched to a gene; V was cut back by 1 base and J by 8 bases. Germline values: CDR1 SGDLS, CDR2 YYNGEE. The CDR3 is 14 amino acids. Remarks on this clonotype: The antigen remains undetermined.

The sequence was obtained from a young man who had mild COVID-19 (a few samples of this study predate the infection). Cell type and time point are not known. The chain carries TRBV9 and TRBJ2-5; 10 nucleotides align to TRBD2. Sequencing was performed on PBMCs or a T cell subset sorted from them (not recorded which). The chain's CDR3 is CASSVTGLAETQYF. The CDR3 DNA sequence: TGTGCCAGCAGCGTAACTGGACTAGCGGAAACCCAGTACTTC. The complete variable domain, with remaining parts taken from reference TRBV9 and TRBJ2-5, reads DSGVTQTPKHLITATGQRVTLRCSPRSGDLSVYWYQQSLDQGLQFLIQYYNGEERAKGNILERFSAQQFPDLHSELNLSSLELGDSALYFCASSVTGLAETQYFGPGTRLLVL.